The T cell receptor beta chain described here comes from a study of tissue T cells after allogeneic stem cell transplantation. Study findings and constraints: Within patients, tissue anatomy strongly shaped TCR repertoire composition. Across patients, clones rarely overlapped, yet motif clusters were shared tissue-specifically. This small cohort was clinically heterogeneous, and sampling depth was a limitation.

CDR3 sequences, V/J genes, frequencies and template counts came from survey-depth TCRbeta sequencing. TCRdb's copy holds only in-frame clones and misses some; the assay was immunoSEQ multiplex PCR. The profile covers around 40,000 clones, with roughly 90% appearing a single time and roughly 3.8% taken by the ten largest. The V end was cut by 4 bases, the J end by 7 bases, with 20 bases between. This CDR3 has 16 amino acids. Germline CDR1 reads MNHEY; CDR2 reads SVGEGT. Concerning this clone itself: No antigen is known for it.

The sample consisted of blood, taken before transplantation. This receptor was obtained from a woman aged 35 to 75 who later had graft-versus-host disease after an allogeneic stem cell transplant. The rearrangement joins TRBV6-2 or TRBV6-3 to TRBJ2-1; weak D call: TRBD1 (8 bases). This CDR3 is CASSSARTGRGNEQFF. The CDR3 DNA follows: TGTGCCAGCAGTTCAGCGCGGACAGGGAGGGGGAATGAGCAGTTCTTC.